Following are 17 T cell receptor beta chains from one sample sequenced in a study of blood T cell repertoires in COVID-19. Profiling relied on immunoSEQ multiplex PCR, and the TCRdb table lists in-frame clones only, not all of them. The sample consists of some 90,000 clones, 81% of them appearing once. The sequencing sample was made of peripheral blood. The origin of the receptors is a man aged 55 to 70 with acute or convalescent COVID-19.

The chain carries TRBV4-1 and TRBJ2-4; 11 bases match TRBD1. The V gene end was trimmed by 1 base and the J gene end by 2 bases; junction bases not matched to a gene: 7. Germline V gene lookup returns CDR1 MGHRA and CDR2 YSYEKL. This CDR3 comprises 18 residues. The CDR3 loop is CASSQGTGGASSKNIQYF. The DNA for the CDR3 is TGCGCCAGCAGCCAAGGGACAGGGGGCGCATCGTCCAAAAACATTCAGTACTTC.

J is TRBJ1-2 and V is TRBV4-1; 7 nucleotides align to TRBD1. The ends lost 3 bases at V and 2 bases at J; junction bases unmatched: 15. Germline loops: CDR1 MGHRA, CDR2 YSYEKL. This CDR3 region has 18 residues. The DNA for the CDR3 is TGCGCCAGCAGCCAGTTTCCGGGACAGACAGCTCGAAACTATGGCTACACCTTC. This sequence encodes CASSQFPGQTARNYGYTF.

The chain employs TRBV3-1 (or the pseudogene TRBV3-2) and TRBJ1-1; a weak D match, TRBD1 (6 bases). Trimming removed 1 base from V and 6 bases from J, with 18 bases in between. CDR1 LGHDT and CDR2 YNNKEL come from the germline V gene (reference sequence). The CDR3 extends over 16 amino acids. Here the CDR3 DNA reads TGTGCCAGCAGCCAAGCCGACTTCAGGGGAAGAGCTGAAGCTTTCTTT. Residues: CASSQADFRGRAEAFF.

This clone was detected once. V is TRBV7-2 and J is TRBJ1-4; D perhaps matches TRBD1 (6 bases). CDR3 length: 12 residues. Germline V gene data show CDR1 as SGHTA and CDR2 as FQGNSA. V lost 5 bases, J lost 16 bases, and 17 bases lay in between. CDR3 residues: CASSPIGGSKFF. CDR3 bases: TGTGCCAGCAGCCCCATAGGGGGTTCTAAGTTTTTT.

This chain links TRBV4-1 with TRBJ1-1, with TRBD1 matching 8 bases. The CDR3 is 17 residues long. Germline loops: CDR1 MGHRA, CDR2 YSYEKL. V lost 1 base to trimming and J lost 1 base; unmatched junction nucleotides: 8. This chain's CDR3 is CASSQAEDRVWNTEAFF. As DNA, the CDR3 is TGCGCCAGCAGCCAAGCCGAGGACAGGGTATGGAACACTGAAGCTTTCTTT.

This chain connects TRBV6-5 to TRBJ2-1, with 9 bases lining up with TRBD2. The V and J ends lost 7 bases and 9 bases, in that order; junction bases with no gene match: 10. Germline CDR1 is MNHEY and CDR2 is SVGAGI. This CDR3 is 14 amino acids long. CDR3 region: CASNLAGGRSEQFF. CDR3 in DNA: TGTGCCAGCAATCTGGCGGGAGGGAGGAGTGAGCAGTTCTTC.

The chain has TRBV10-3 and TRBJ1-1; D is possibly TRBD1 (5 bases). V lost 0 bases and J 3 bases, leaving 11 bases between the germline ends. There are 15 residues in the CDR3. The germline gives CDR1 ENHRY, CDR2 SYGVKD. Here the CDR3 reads CAISESRGRDTEAFF. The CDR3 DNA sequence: TGTGCCATCAGTGAGTCTCGAGGCAGGGACACTGAAGCTTTCTTT.

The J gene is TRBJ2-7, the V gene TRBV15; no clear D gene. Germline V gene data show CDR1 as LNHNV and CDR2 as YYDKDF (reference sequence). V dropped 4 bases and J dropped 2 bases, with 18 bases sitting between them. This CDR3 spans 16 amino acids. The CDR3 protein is CATSKSALNPTYEQYF. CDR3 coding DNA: TGTGCCACCAGCAAAAGCGCGCTCAACCCCACCTACGAGCAGTACTTC. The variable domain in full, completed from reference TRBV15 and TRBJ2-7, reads DAMVIQNPRYQVTQFGKPVTLSCSQTLNHNVMYWYQQKSSQAPKLLFHYYDKDFNNEADTPDNFQSRRPNTSFCFLDIRSPGLGDTAMYLCATSKSALNPTYEQYFGPGTRLTVT.

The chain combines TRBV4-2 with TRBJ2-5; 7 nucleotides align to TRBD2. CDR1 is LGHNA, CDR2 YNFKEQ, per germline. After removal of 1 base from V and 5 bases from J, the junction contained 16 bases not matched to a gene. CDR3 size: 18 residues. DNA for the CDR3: TGTGCCAGCAGCCAAGTGATTCTGGGTTCTAGCGGCGTGGAGACCCAGTACTTC. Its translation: CASSQVILGSSGVETQYF.

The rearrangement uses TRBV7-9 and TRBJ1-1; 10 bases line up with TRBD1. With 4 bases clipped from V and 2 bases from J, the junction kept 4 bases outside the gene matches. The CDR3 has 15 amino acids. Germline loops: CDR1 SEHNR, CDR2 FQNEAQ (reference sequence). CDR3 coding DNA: TGTGCCAGCAGCTCCAGGGACAGGGGCAACACTGAAGCTTTCTTT. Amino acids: CASSSRDRGNTEAFF.

The CDR3 DNA sequence: TGTGCCAGCACCCGGGACTACAATGAGCAGTTCTTC. Protein sequence: CASTRDYNEQFF. V usage is TRBV11-3 and J usage is TRBJ2-1, with a tentative D call TRBD2 (5 bases). Trimming cost V 7 bases and J 3 bases, with 7 bases left between them. From germline, CDR1 is SGHNT and CDR2 YENEEA. The CDR3 sequence is 12 residues long.

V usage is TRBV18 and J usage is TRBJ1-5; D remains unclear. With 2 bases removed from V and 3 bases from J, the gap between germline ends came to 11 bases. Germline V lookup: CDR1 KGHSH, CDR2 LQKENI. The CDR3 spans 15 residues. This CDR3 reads CASSPVGVYNQPQHF. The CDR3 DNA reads TGTGCCAGCTCACCAGTGGGCGTTTACAATCAGCCCCAGCATTTT.

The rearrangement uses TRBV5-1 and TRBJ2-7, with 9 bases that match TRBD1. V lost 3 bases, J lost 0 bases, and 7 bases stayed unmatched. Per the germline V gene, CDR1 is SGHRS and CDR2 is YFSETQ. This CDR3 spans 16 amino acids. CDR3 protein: CASSWARTGVSYEQYF. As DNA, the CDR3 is TGCGCCAGCAGCTGGGCAAGGACAGGGGTCTCCTACGAGCAGTACTTC.

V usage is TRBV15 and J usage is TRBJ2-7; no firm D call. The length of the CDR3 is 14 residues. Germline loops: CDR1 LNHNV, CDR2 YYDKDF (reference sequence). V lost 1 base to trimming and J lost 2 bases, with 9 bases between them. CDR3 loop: CATSRGAGTYEQYF. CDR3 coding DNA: TGTGCCACCAGCAGAGGGGCCGGCACCTACGAGCAGTACTTC.

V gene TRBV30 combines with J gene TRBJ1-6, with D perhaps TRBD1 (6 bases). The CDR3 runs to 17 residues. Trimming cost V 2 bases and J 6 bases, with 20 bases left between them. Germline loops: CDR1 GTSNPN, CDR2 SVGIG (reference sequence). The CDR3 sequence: CAWSFSLRGYFNSPLHF. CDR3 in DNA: TGTGCCTGGAGTTTTTCCCTCAGGGGTTATTTTAATTCACCCCTCCACTTT.

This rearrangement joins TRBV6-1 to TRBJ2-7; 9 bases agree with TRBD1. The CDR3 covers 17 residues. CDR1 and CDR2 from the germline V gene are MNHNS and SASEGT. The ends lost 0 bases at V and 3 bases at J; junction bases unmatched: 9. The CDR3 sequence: CASSEAKWDRVRYEQYF. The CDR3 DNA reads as TGTGCCAGCAGTGAAGCCAAGTGGGACAGGGTCCGCTACGAGCAGTACTTC.

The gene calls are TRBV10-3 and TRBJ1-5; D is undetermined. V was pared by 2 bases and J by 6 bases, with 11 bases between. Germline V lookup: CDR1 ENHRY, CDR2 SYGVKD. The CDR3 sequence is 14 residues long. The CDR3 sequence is CAISEEGQGQPQHF. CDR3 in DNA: TGTGCCATCAGTGAGGAGGGTCAAGGTCAGCCCCAGCATTTT.